This T cell receptor (beta chain) was captured in a study of T cell responses to AZD1222 COVID-19 vaccine. Regarding the study as a whole: The study identified only six AZD1222 recipients as seropositive at baseline.

Turning to this clone: The antigen is not known.

The CDR3 has 12 amino acids. CDR1 and CDR2 from the germline V gene are SEHNR and FQNEAQ (reference sequence). V was clipped by 8 bases and J by 10 bases, with 12 bases between them. TCRdb's table, derived via immunoSEQ multiplex PCR, lists solely in-frame clones and lacks some. The table shows 130,000 to 150,000 clones, with 93% occurring only once. The V and J genes are TRBV7-9 and TRBJ1-6, with D hard to call. Material: peripheral blood, obtained on day 0 of AZD1222 vaccination. The clonotype was recovered from an adult in good health. The CDR3, as DNA: TGTGCCAGCCGGGTCTCCGACTCACCCCTCCACTTT. This encodes CASRVSDSPLHF.